One and the same sample provided the 5 T cell receptor beta chains below, sequenced in a study of Graves' ophthalmopathy and Graves' hyperthyroidism. TCR beta CDR3 regions were amplified from RNA transcripts. In the first round, RT-PCR was carried out with HTBI primers, and a multiplex PCR formed the second round. From the multiplex PCR reads, TCRdb called clonotypes with MiXCR, one entry per CDR3 protein. The sample yields 740,000 or so distinct CDR3 sequences, 40% seen once. Sequencing was done on a sample of peripheral blood. All receptors come from an adult man with Graves' ophthalmopathy.

This clonotype was seen only once. A much larger clone is a single base away; this may be a read error. The chain joins TRBV25-1 to TRBJ2-5; a possible D gene is TRBD2 (7 bases). Germline V gene data show CDR1 as MGHDK and CDR2 as SYGVNS. CDR3 length equals 15 residues. The CDR3 DNA follows: TGTGCCGGCAGTGATCGGGCCAGGGGAGGGGAGACCCAGTACTTC. Amino acids: CAGSDRARGGETQYF.

This clonotype was observed many times. The gene calls are TRBV11-2 and TRBJ2-7; no clear D. Germline CDR1 is SGHAT and CDR2 is FQNNGV. CDR3 length: 11 amino acids. Trimming cost V 5 bases and J 3 bases, with 5 bases left between them. The CDR3 DNA reads TGTGCCAGCAGCGCGTACTACGAGCAGTACTTC. It specifies CASSAYYEQYF. Filled out from reference TRBV11-2 and TRBJ2-7, the complete variable domain reads EAGVAQSPRYKIIEKRQSVAFWCNPISGHATLYWYQQILGQGPKLLIQFQNNGVVDDSQLPKDRFSAERLKGVDSTLKIQPAKLEDSAVYLCASSAYYEQYFGPGTRLTVT.

In this sample, this clonotype turned up a few times. The CDR3 sequence: CATSAVRDSNQPQHF. Written as DNA, the CDR3 is TGTGCCACCAGTGCCGTCCGGGACAGTAATCAGCCCCAGCATTTT. The V call is TRBV24-1, the J call TRBJ1-5; 7 nucleotides line up with TRBD1. This CDR3 comprises 15 residues. V dropped 5 bases and J dropped 4; count of bases not matched to a gene: 7. CDR1 is KGHDR and CDR2 is SFDVKD in the germline V gene.

This clonotype was recorded a few times. The J gene is TRBJ2-2, the V gene TRBV19, with 8 positions matching TRBD1. Germline V gene data show CDR1 as LNHDA and CDR2 as SQIVND (reference sequence). The CDR3 extends over 15 amino acids. V was clipped by 5 bases and J by 0 bases; unmatched bases: 2. The CDR3 sequence: CASSWDRSNTGELFF. As DNA, the CDR3 is TGTGCCAGTAGTTGGGACAGGTCGAACACCGGGGAGCTGTTTTTT.

This clonotype was detected ten times or more. The chain combines TRBV2 with TRBJ1-5; possible D gene TRBD1, 5 bases. Trimming left V 4 bases short and J 2 bases short, with 15 bases between. This CDR3 has 16 residues. CDR1 is SNHLY, CDR2 FYNNEI, per germline. Written as DNA, the CDR3 is TGTGCCAGCAGTGGGGGGAATCGGGGTGGCAATCAGCCCCAGCATTTT. Its protein product is CASSGGNRGGNQPQHF.